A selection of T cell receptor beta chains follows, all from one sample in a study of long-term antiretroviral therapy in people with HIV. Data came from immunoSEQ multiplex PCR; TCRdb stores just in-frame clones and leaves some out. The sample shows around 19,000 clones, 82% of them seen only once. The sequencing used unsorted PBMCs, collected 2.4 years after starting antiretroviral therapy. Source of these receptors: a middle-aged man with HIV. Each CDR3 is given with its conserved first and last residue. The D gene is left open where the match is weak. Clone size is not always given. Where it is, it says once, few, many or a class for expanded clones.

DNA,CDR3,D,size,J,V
TGTGCCAGCTGCGGAGGACTAGAAATGAATGAGCAGTTCTTC,CASCGGLEMNEQFF,TRBD2,NA,TRBJ2-1,TRBV5-6
TGTGCCAGCAGTAAACAGGGGAGGAGCTCCTACAATGAGCAGTTCTTC,CASSKQGRSSYNEQFF,NA,NA,TRBJ2-1,TRBV2
TGTGCCAGCTCACTCGACATCCAAGAGACCCAGTACTTC,CASSLDIQETQYF,NA,NA,TRBJ2-5,TRBV18
TGTGCCAGCAGTTACTACATTGGGGGGGCCTACGAGCAGTACTTC,CASSYYIGGAYEQYF,TRBD2,NA,TRBJ2-7,TRBV6-5
TGCGCCAGCAGCCAACAGACTAGCGGCCGTTTCTACGAGCAGTACTTC,CASSQQTSGRFYEQYF,TRBD2,NA,TRBJ2-7,TRBV4-1
TGTGCCAGCAGTTTAGCGGGAGCCCAAGAGACCCAGTACTTC,CASSLAGAQETQYF,TRBD2,once,TRBJ2-5,TRBV27
TGTGCCAGCAGCGAGAAACCGGGACAGACCCTTGTGAATATCGGGGAGCTGTTTTTT,CASSEKPGQTLVNIGELFF,TRBD1,NA,TRBJ2-2,TRBV9
TGTGCCAGCAGCCCTCGGGACTCAGGCACAGATACGCAGTATTTT,CASSPRDSGTDTQYF,NA,NA,TRBJ2-3,TRBV5-6
TGTGCCAGCATCCCGCGGGAAACGAATTACGGTGGTACGCAGTATTTT,CASIPRETNYGGTQYF,NA,NA,TRBJ2-3,TRBV7-9
TGTGCCAGCAGCTTAGGGGGGAACACTGAAGCTTTCTTT,CASSLGGNTEAFF,NA,NA,TRBJ1-1,TRBV11-3
TGTGCCAGCAGCCCCAACCCCGGTTCCTACGAGCAGTACTTC,CASSPNPGSYEQYF,NA,once,TRBJ2-7,TRBV9
TGTGCCAGCAGTTATTCAGCCGACAGGGATGATACGTTT,CASSYSADRDDTF,TRBD1,NA,TRBJ2-3,TRBV6-5
TGTGCCAGCAGTCCCGACAGGGGGCAAGGCTATGGCTACACCTTC,CASSPDRGQGYGYTF,TRBD1,NA,TRBJ1-2,TRBV27
TGTGCCATCCTCCCAACCGGGACAGGGTCCCCCAGCGGAGGTAGTGAGCAGTTCTTC,CAILPTGTGSPSGGSEQFF,TRBD1,NA,TRBJ2-1,TRBV2
TGTGCCAGCAGCCCGGGACAGGGGGCTATCGAGCAGTACTTC,CASSPGQGAIEQYF,TRBD1,NA,TRBJ2-7,TRBV11-3
TGTGCCAGCAGTTTATCGGCCGGGTTTGAGACCCAGTACTTC,CASSLSAGFETQYF,NA,NA,TRBJ2-5,TRBV27
TGTGCCAGCAGTCCCGAGACGGGCCTAATTAAAGATACGCAGTATTTT,CASSPETGLIKDTQYF,NA,NA,TRBJ2-3,TRBV7-6
TGTGCCAGCAGTCCAGCCGGGACAGGAGACGAGCAGTACTTC,CASSPAGTGDEQYF,TRBD1,NA,TRBJ2-7,TRBV28
TGTGCCAGCTCAACCACGGACAGATACACTGAAGCTTTCTTT,CASSTTDRYTEAFF,NA,NA,TRBJ1-1,TRBV18
TGTGCCTGGGAATTATCTGGAAACACCATATATTTT,CAWELSGNTIYF,NA,NA,TRBJ1-3,TRBV30
TGTGCCAGCAATAACCCCGGGACTACATACAATGAGCAGTTCTTC,CASNNPGTTYNEQFF,TRBD2,NA,TRBJ2-1,TRBV6-1
TGCGCCAGCAGCCAACCCGGGACAGGTACTGAAGCTTTCTTT,CASSQPGTGTEAFF,TRBD1,NA,TRBJ1-1,TRBV4-1
TGTGCCAGCAGACAGGGACAGGGGGGGCCCTATGGCTACACCTTC,CASRQGQGGPYGYTF,TRBD1,NA,TRBJ1-2,TRBV5-4
TGTGCCAGCAGCCCCCGGGGGGTAGCGGGAAGTTTCCCCTACGAGCAGTACTTC,CASSPRGVAGSFPYEQYF,TRBD2,NA,TRBJ2-7,TRBV7-2
TGTGCCAGCAGCGTAGATTCGCGCTACACCTTC,CASSVDSRYTF,NA,NA,TRBJ1-2,TRBV9
TGTGCCAGCGGACTAGCGGGAGCAGATACGCAGTATTTT,CASGLAGADTQYF,TRBD2,NA,TRBJ2-3,TRBV2
TGTGCTAGCAGCTTGGTAGCGCACGGGGAGCTGTTTTTT,CASSLVAHGELFF,NA,NA,TRBJ2-2,TRBV7-7
TGTGCCATCAGTGTCCAACAGGGGGCGGTTGAGCAGTACTTC,CAISVQQGAVEQYF,TRBD1,NA,TRBJ2-7,TRBV10-3
TGTGCCAGCTCACCAGCGGGAACCAGGCTGAACACTGAAGCTTTCTTT,CASSPAGTRLNTEAFF,NA,NA,TRBJ1-1,TRBV18
TGTGCCACCAGCAGAGGTGTCCAGGACGTGGAAAAACTGTTTTTT,CATSRGVQDVEKLFF,NA,NA,TRBJ1-4,TRBV15
TGCGCCAGCAGCCAACGACAGGGGCCCTACGAGCAGTACTTC,CASSQRQGPYEQYF,TRBD1,few,TRBJ2-7,TRBV5-1
TGTGCCAGCCGCGCTTGGGCGGAAACCACTGAAGCTTTCTTT,CASRAWAETTEAFF,NA,NA,TRBJ1-1,TRBV2
TGCGCCAGCAGCTTGGCCTCGTCCTCTGGAAACACCATATATTTT,CASSLASSSGNTIYF,NA,few,TRBJ1-3,TRBV5-1
TGTGCCAGCAGTCCAGGGACTAGCGGGGGGAACACCGGGGAGCTGTTTTTT,CASSPGTSGGNTGELFF,TRBD2,few,TRBJ2-2,TRBV27
TGTGCCAGTAGTAGGGGACTAGCGGTCAATGAGCAGTTCTTC,CASSRGLAVNEQFF,TRBD2,once,TRBJ2-1,TRBV19
TGTGCCTGGAGTCCCGACTCGTCGGGCACCTACGAGCAGTACTTC,CAWSPDSSGTYEQYF,NA,NA,TRBJ2-7,TRBV30
TGTGCCAGCAGTGATTGGGCTAGCGGATTTACAAGTACAGATACGCAGTATTTT,CASSDWASGFTSTDTQYF,TRBD2,NA,TRBJ2-3,TRBV6-1
TGCGCCAGCAGCAGAGGGACAGGGGGCTCTACACCCCTCCACTTT,CASSRGTGGSTPLHF,TRBD1,NA,TRBJ1-6,TRBV5-1
TGTGCCAGCAGCGTCACAGGGAGCCCCAACACTGAAGCTTTCTTT,CASSVTGSPNTEAFF,NA,NA,TRBJ1-1,TRBV11-3
TGCGCCAGCAGCTTACCCCCCGCGGGGGCGAACACCGGGGAGCTGTTTTTT,CASSLPPAGANTGELFF,TRBD2,NA,TRBJ2-2,TRBV5-1
TGCGCCAGCAGTGAGTCGATCTCCACCGGCTACACCTTC,CASSESISTGYTF,NA,NA,TRBJ1-2,TRBV10-2
TGTGCCAGCAATGAGCTGACAGACACAGATACGCAGTATTTT,CASNELTDTDTQYF,NA,NA,TRBJ2-3,TRBV2
TGTGCCAGCAGCCAAGATGTGACAGGCTACGAGCAGTACTTC,CASSQDVTGYEQYF,NA,once,TRBJ2-7,TRBV4-2
TGTGCCAGCAGCTTAGCTAGCCAGGGCGTTCACGATGAGCAGTTCTTC,CASSLASQGVHDEQFF,NA,NA,TRBJ2-1,TRBV7-9
TGTGCCAGCAAGGGACAGGGTGGGGAGACCCAGTACTTC,CASKGQGGETQYF,TRBD1,NA,TRBJ2-5,TRBV6-6
TGTGCCAGCAGCTTGGCCGGGGGAGGCTTCTATGGCTACACCTTC,CASSLAGGGFYGYTF,NA,NA,TRBJ1-2,TRBV5-4
TGTGCCAGCAGCCACGGGACAAGCAATCAGCCCCAGCATTTT,CASSHGTSNQPQHF,NA,few,TRBJ1-5,TRBV6-6
TGTGCCAGCAGCTTAGTAGCCTCGACGAGGGCTGAGGTGGACACTGAAGCTTTCTTT,CASSLVASTRAEVDTEAFF,NA,NA,TRBJ1-1,TRBV7-9
TGCAGCGGGACTAGCAGTTACGAGCAGTACTTC,CSGTSSYEQYF,TRBD2,NA,TRBJ2-7,TRBV20-1
TGTGCCAGCAGTTTCCGGGGAGGCGAGCAGTACTTC,CASSFRGGEQYF,NA,NA,TRBJ2-7,TRBV27
TGTGCCAGCCGGTGGGAGGGGGGCAATCAGCCCCAGCATTTT,CASRWEGGNQPQHF,NA,NA,TRBJ1-5,TRBV6-1
TGTGCCAGCAGCTTAGGGGGGCGCGGGGAGCTGTTTTTT,CASSLGGRGELFF,NA,few,TRBJ2-2,TRBV7-8
TGTGCCACCAGCAGGGATAGCGGGGGGTCTTACGAGCAGTACTTC,CATSRDSGGSYEQYF,TRBD2,NA,TRBJ2-7,TRBV15
TGCGCCAGCAGCTTGCTCAGCGGGAGTACGGCTCTGTTCTTC,CASSLLSGSTALFF,TRBD2,NA,TRBJ2-1,TRBV5-1
TGCGCCAGCAGCTTGGACAGGGGAACTGGAAACACCATATATTTT,CASSLDRGTGNTIYF,TRBD1,NA,TRBJ1-3,TRBV5-1
TGCGCCAGCACCGACGGGACTTCCTACGAGCAGTACTTC,CASTDGTSYEQYF,NA,NA,TRBJ2-7,TRBV5-1
TGTGCCAGCTCACGCGGACAGGGGGATGGCTACACCTTC,CASSRGQGDGYTF,TRBD1,NA,TRBJ1-2,TRBV18